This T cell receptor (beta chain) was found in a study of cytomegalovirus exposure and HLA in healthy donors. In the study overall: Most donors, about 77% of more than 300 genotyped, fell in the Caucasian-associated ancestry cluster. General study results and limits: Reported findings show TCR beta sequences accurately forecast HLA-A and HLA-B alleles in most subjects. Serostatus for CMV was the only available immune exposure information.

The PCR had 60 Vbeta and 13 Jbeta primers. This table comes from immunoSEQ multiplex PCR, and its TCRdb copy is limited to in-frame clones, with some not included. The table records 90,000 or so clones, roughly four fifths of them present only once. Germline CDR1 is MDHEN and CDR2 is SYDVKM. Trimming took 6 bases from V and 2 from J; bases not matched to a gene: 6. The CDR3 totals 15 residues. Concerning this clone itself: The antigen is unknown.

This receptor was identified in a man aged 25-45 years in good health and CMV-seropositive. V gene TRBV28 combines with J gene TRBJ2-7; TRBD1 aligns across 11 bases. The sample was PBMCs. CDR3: CASRLPGQGAYEQYF. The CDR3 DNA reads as TGTGCCAGCAGACTACCGGGACAGGGGGCCTACGAGCAGTACTTC.